The TCR beta chain described here comes from a study of OX40 agonist ivuxolimab in advanced cancers. The protocol was immunoSEQ multiplex PCR, while the TCRdb copy is restricted to in-frame clones and leaves out a portion. Found here are under 20,000 clones, roughly four fifths of them singletons; the top ten hold 3.8%. The CDR3 runs to 14 residues. Germline values: CDR1 SGHTA, CDR2 FQGNSA. V lost 6 bases, J lost 2 bases, and 5 bases stayed unmatched. The sequence derives from an adult with an advanced solid tumor such as melanoma, head and neck, liver or kidney cancer. The rearrangement links TRBV7-2 to TRBJ2-7; 9 nucleotides agree with TRBD1. Here the sequenced sample was CD4+ or CD8+ T cells sorted from blood, taken in a trial of the OX40 agonist ivuxolimab. For the CDR3, the DNA is TGTGCCAGCAGTTCCGGGACAGGGACCTACGAGCAGTACTTC. This codes for CASSSGTGTYEQYF.